What follows describes a single TCR beta chain. This sample stems from a study of blood T cell repertoires in COVID-19. Categorization into cohorts depended on clinical history that participants reported. Germline lookup yields CDR1 SGHTA and CDR2 FQGTGA. J was trimmed by 12 bases and V by 1 base; bases with no gene match: 7. The CDR3 runs to 13 residues. Original data processing: Amplification with reference gene primers provided the estimates of nucleated cell counts. Method: immunoSEQ multiplex PCR; TCRdb's copy keeps in-frame clones and lacks some. The DNA gave D and trimming, while V, J and clone size come from that table. The repertoire consists of hundreds of thousands of clones, with approximately 83% occurring once and the leading ten covering around 2.1%.

What was sequenced was PBMCs or T cells enriched from blood (not recorded which). The genes are TRBV7-3 and TRBJ2-7; 9 positions match TRBD1. This receptor was identified in a man aged 30-40 years who had recovered from COVID-19. CDR3 DNA sequence: TGTGCCAGCAGCTTAATGGGGACAGGGTCACTGTACTTC. This codes for CASSLMGTGSLYF. Full variable domain (missing parts from reference TRBV7-3 and TRBJ2-7): GAGVSQTPSNKVTEKGKYVELRCDPISGHTALYWYRQSLGQGPEFLIYFQGTGAADDSGLPNDRFFAVRPEGSVSTLKIQRTERGDSAVYLCASSLMGTGSLYFGPGTRLTVT.